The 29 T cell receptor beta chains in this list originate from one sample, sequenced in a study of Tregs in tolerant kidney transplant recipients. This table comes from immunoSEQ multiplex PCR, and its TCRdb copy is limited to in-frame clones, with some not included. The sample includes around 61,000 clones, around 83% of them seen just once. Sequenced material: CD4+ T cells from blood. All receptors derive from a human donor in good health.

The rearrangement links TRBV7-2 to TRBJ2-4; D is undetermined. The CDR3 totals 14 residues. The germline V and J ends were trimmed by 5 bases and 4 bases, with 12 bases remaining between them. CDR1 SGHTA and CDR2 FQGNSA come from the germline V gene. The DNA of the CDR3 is TGTGCCAGCAGCCCAACCGACTTGAAAAACATTCAGTACTTC. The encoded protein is CASSPTDLKNIQYF.

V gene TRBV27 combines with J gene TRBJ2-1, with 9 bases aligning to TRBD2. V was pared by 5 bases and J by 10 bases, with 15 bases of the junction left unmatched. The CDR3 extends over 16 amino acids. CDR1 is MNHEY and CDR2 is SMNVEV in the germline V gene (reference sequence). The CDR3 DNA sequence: TGTGCCAGCAGTCCCGATTGGGCGGGAGGGTCGAAAGAGCAGTTCTTC. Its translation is CASSPDWAGGSKEQFF.

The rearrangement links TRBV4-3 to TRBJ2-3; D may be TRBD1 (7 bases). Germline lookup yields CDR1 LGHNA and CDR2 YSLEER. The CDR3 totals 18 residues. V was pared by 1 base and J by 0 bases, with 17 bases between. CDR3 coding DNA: TGCGCCAGCAGCCAAGCACCCTACAGGGGAGGTAGCACAGATACGCAGTATTTT. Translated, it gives CASSQAPYRGGSTDTQYF.

The CDR3 region has the DNA TGTGCCAGCAGTCGTAGCGGGGGGGGAGAGACCCAGTACTTC. Protein: CASSRSGGGETQYF. This chain connects TRBV6-1 to TRBJ2-5; TRBD2 agrees at 11 bases. J was trimmed by 4 bases and V by 5 bases; bases with no gene match: 3. Germline-derived CDR1 and CDR2 are MNHNS and SASEGT. The CDR3 loop spans 14 amino acids.

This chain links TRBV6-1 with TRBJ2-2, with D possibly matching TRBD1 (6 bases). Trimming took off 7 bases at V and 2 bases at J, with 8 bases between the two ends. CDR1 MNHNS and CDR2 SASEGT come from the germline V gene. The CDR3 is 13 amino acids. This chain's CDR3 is CASKQGNTGELFF. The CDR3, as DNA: TGTGCCAGCAAACAGGGAAACACCGGGGAGCTGTTTTTT.

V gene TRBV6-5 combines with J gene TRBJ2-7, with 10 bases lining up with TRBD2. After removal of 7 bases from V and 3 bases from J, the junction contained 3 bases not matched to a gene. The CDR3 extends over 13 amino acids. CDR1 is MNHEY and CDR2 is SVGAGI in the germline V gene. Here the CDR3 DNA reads TGTGCCAGCATGTTAGCGGGGGGCTACGAGCAGTACTTC. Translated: CASMLAGGYEQYF.

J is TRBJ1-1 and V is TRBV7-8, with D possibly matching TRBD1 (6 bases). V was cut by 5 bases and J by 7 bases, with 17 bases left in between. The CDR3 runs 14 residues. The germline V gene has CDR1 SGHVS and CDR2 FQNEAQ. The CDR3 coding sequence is TGTGCCAGCAGCCACTACAGGGAGGGGGATGAAGCTTTCTTT. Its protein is CASSHYREGDEAFF.

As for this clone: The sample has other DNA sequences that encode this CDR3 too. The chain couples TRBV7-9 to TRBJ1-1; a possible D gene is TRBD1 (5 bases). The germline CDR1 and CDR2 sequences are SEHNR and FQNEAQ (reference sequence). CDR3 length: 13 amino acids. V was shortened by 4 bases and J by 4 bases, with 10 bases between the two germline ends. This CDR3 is CASSSGQGTEAFF. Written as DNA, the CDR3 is TGTGCCAGCAGCTCGGGCCAGGGCACTGAAGCTTTCTTT.

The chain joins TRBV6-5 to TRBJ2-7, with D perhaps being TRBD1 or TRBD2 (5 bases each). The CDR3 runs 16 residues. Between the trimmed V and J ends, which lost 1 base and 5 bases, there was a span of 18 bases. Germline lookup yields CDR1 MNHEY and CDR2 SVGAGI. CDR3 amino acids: CASSYFRDPPDNEQYF. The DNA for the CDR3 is TGTGCCAGCAGTTACTTCCGGGACCCACCAGACAACGAGCAGTACTTC.

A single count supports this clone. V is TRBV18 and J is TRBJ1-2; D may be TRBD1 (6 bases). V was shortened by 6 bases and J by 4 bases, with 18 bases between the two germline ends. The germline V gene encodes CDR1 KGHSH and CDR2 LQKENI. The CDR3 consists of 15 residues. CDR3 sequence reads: CASSTGTNKGYGYTF. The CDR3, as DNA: TGTGCCAGCTCGACCGGGACAAATAAGGGCTATGGCTACACCTTC.

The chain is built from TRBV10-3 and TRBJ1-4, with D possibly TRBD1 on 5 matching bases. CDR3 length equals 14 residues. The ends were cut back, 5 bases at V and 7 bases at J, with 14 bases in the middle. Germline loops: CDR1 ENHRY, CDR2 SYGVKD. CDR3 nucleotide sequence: TGTGCCATCAGTCGGGACCTGGTAGGTGAAAAACTGTTTTTT. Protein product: CAISRDLVGEKLFF.

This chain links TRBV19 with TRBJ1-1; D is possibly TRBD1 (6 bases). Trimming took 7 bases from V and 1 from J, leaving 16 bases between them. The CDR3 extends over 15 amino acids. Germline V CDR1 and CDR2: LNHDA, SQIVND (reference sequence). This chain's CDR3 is CASNWPGVWNTEAFF. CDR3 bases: TGTGCCAGTAATTGGCCAGGGGTATGGAACACTGAAGCTTTCTTT.

CDR3 loop: CASSLQGSFEKLFF. The CDR3 region has the DNA TGTGCCAGCAGTCTACAGGGGAGTTTTGAAAAACTGTTTTTT. The chain joins TRBV28 to TRBJ1-4, with 7 bases matching TRBD1. Germline CDR1 reads MDHEN; CDR2 reads SYDVKM. V lost 5 bases, J lost 7 bases, and 7 bases stayed unmatched. The CDR3 loop spans 14 amino acids.

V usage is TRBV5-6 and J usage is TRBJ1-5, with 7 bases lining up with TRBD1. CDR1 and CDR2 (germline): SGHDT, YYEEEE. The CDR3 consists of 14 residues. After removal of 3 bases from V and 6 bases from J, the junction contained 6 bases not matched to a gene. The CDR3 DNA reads TGTGCCAGCAGCTACAGGGGATACGGTCAGCCCCAGCATTTT. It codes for CASSYRGYGQPQHF.

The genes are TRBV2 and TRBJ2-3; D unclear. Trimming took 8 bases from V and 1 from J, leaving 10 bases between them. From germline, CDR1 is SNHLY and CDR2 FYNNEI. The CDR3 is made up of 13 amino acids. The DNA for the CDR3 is TGTGCCAGCCCTCCCCCGGGCACAGATACGCAGTATTTT. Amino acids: CASPPPGTDTQYF. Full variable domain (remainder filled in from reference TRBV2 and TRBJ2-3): EPEVTQTPSHQVTQMGQEVILRCVPISNHLYFYWYRQILGQKVEFLVSFYNNEISEKSEIFDDQFSVERPDGSNFTLKIRSTKLEDSAMYFCASPPPGTDTQYFGPGTRLTVL.

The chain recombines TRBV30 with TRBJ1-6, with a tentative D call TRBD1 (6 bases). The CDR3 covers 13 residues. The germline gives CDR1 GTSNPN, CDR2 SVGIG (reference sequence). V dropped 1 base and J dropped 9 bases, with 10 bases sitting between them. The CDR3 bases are TGTGCCTGGAGTGGGACAGTTTCTTCACCCCTCCACTTT. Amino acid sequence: CAWSGTVSSPLHF.

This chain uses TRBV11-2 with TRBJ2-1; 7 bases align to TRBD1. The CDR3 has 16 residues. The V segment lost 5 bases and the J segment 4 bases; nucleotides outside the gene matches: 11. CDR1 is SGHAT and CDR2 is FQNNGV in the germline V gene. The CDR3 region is CASSPIHGTDYNEQFF. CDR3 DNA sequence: TGTGCCAGCAGCCCCATCCACGGGACAGATTACAATGAGCAGTTCTTC.

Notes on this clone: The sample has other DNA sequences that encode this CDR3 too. CDR3 nucleotide sequence: TGTGCCAGCAGCACTCGGGGGACCCAGTACTTC. It encodes CASSTRGTQYF. V and J are TRBV14 and TRBJ2-5, with a tentative D call TRBD2 (5 bases). CDR3 length: 11 amino acids. CDR1 and CDR2 (germline): SGHDN, FVKESK. Trimming left V 5 bases short and J 7 bases short, with 8 bases between.

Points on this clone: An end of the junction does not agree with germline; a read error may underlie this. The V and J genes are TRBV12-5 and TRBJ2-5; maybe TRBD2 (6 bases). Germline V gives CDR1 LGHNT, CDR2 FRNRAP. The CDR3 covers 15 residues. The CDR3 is CASASTREEGETQYF. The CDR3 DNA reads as TGTGCCAGTGCCTCAACCCGTGAGGAGGGGGAGACCCAGTACTTC.

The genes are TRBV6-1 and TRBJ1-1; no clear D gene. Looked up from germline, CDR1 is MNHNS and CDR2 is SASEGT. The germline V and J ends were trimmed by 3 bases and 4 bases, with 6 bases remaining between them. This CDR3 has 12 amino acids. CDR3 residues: CASSEMGTEAFF. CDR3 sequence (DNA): TGTGCCAGCAGTGAGATGGGCACTGAAGCTTTCTTT.

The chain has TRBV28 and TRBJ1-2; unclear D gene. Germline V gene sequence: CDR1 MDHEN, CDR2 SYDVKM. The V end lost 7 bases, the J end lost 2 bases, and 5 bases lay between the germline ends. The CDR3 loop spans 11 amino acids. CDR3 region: CASTGNYGYTF. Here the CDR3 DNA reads TGTGCCAGCACCGGAAACTATGGCTACACCTTC.

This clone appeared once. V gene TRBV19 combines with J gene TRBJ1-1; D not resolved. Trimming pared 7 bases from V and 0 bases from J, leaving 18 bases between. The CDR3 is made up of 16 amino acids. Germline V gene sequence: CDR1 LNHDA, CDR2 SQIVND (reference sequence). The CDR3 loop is CASTFLPARMNTEAFF. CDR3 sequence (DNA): TGTGCCAGTACCTTCCTTCCGGCAAGAATGAACACTGAAGCTTTCTTT.

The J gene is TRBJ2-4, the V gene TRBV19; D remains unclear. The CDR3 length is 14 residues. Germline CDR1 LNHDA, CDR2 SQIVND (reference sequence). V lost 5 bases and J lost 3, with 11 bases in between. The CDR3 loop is CASSDRLGKNIQYF. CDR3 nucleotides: TGTGCCAGTAGTGATCGCCTAGGCAAAAACATTCAGTACTTC.

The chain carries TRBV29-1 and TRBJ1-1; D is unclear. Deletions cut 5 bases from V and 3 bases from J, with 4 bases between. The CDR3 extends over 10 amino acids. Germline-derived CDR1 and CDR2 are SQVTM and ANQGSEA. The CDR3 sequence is CSVSYTEAFF. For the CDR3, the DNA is TGCAGCGTTTCTTACACTGAAGCTTTCTTT. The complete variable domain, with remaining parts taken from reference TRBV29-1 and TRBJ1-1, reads SAVISQKPSRDICQRGTSLTIQCQVDSQVTMMFWYRQQPGQSLTLIATANQGSEATYESGFVIDKFPISRPNLTFSTLTVSNMSPEDSSIYLCSVSYTEAFFGQGTRLTVV.

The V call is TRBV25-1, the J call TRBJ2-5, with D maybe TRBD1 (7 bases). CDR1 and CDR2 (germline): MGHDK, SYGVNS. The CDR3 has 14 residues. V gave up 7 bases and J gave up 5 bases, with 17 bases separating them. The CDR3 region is CASTPGGGRETQYF. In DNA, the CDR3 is TGTGCCAGCACTCCTGGAGGGGGCCGGGAGACCCAGTACTTC.

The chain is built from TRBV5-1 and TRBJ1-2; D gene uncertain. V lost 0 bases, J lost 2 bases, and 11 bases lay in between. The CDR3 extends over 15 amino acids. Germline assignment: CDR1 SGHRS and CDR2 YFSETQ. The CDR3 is CASSLEAAGNYGYTF. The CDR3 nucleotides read TGCGCCAGCAGCTTGGAGGCGGCCGGAAACTATGGCTACACCTTC.

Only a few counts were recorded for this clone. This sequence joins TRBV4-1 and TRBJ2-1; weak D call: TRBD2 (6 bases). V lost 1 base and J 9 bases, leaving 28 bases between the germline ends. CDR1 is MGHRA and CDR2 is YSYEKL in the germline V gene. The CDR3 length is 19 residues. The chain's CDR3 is CASSQVPPGSRGGRGEQFF. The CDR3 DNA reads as TGCGCCAGCAGCCAAGTACCCCCTGGGTCGCGGGGTGGACGGGGTGAGCAGTTCTTC.

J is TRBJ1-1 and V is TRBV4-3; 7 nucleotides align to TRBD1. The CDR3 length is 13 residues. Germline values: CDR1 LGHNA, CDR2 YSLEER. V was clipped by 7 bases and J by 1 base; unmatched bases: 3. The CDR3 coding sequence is TGCGCCAGCACCCGGGACAGGAACACTGAAGCTTTCTTT. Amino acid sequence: CASTRDRNTEAFF.

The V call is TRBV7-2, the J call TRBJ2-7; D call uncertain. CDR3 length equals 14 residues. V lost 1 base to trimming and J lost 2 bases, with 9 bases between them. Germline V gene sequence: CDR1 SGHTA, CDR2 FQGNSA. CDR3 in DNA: TGTGCCAGCAGCTTAGATCACGGAGCCTACGAGCAGTACTTC. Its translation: CASSLDHGAYEQYF.